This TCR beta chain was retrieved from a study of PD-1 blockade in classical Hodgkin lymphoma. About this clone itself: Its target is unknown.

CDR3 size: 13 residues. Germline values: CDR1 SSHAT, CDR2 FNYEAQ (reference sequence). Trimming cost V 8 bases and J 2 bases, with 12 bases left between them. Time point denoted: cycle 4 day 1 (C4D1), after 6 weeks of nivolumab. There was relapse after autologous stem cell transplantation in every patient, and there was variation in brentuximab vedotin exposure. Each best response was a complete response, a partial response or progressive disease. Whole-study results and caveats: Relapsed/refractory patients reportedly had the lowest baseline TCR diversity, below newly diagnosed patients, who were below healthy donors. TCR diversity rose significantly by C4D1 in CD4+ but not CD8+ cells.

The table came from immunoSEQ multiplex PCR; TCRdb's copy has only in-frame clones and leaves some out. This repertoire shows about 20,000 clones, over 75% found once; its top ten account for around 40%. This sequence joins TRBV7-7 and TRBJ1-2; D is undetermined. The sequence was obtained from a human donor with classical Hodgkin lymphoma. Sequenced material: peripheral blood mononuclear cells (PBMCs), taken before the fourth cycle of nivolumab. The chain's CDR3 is CASPAASNYGYTF. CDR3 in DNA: TGTGCCAGCCCGGCGGCATCCAACTATGGCTACACCTTC.